This TCR beta chain was found in a study of T cells in Graves' hyperthyroidism and ophthalmopathy. Study-wide background: Prior to any treatment, at the point of initial diagnosis, peripheral blood was collected. Regarding the study as a whole: Most thyroid clonotypes that were expanded above 0.001 also turned up in blood.

The CDR3 runs to 15 residues. Germline-derived CDR1 and CDR2 are PRHDT and FYEKMQ (reference sequence). V lost 5 bases to trimming and J lost 5 bases, with 18 bases between them. This clonotype was seen repeatedly, ten times or more. What it recognizes is unknown. RNA transcripts yielded amplified TCR beta CDR3 regions. In the first-round RT-PCR of the TCR CDR3, the HTBI primer set was used. TCRdb re-called the multiplex PCR reads with MiXCR, one entry per CDR3 protein. The sample lists 500,000 to 750,000 distinct CDR3 sequences; approximately 15% were seen once. Ophthalmopathy patients all had a Clinical Activity Score of at least 3, a NOSPECS grade of at least 4 and disease under 3 months old. Uncontrolled infection, other autoimmune disease, pregnancy or lactation led to exclusion.

The sample comprised blood. The receptor comes from a woman in her late teens or twenties with Graves' ophthalmopathy. This chain connects TRBV13 to TRBJ2-5; D possibly corresponds to TRBD2 (6 bases). The CDR3 here is CASSGRDSRRETQYF. The CDR3 DNA reads TGTGCCAGCAGCGGGCGGGACTCCCGGCGGGAGACCCAGTACTTC.